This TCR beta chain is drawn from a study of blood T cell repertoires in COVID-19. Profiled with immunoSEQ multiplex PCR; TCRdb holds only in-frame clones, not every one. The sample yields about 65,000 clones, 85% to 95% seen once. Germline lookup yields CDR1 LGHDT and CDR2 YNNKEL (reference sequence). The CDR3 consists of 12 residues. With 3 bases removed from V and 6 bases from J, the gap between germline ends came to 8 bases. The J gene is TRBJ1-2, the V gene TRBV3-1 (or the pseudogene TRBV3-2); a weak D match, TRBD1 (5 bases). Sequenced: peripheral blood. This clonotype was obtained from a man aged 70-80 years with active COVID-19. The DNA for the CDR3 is TGTGCCAGCAGCCAGGGGCTAAATGGCTACACCTTC. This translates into CASSQGLNGYTF.